This TCR beta chain appears in the sequencing data of a study of cytomegalovirus exposure and HLA in healthy donors. Whole-study findings and limits: Rarity held for most TCR sequences, but there were some public TCRs that occurred in many donors. Among the CMV-associated chains, three were confirmed in vitro as specific for CMV antigens. Roughly 170 TCR beta chains were listed as cytomegalovirus-associated.

The germline gives CDR1 SGDLS, CDR2 YYNGEE. V lost 1 base, J lost 4 bases, and 4 bases stayed unmatched. This CDR3 has 15 residues. Details on this clone: Its antigen remains unidentified.

Method: immunoSEQ multiplex PCR; TCRdb's copy keeps in-frame clones and lacks some. The sample holds about 130,000 clones, approximately 94% seen once. The sequenced material came from PBMCs. V usage is TRBV9 and J usage is TRBJ2-3, with 9 nucleotides matching TRBD2. The TCR sequence derives from a woman aged 18-29 years in good health and CMV-seronegative. The CDR3 loop is CASSVRGGASDTQYF. The CDR3 DNA sequence: TGTGCCAGCAGCGTACGCGGGGGGGCCTCAGATACGCAGTATTTT.